This T cell receptor (beta chain) was identified during a study of long-term antiretroviral therapy in people with HIV (dated 2022 in TCRdb). For the study in its entirety: The earliest samples were collected roughly a decade before the 2015 WHO recommendation for immediate ART, at a time when ART was usually postponed until CD4 counts fell. Among the approximately 30 participants with HIV, eleven were female. Test extractions of a monoclonal T-cell line alongside some 35 polyclonal samples showed no cross-contamination during QIAcube processing. A total of 150 to 200 cryopreserved PBMC samples came from a few dozen adults with confirmed HIV infection and were collected serially over a mean of roughly 6 years (range 1-12). Whether ART initiation and durable HIV suppression were associated with changes in peripheral blood TRB repertoire composition and diversity was tested in a retrospective serial study.

The study at large found these results: The samples span the years 2004 to 2017, and the ART regimens used may be less effective than current regimens. ART initiation was associated with a significant increase in TRB diversity, but diversity stayed significantly below transplant donor controls even after long-term ART. Expanded TRB clones identified before ART initiation dominated the repertoire across all time points, though the dominance fluctuated and decreased in many PLHIV after ART. Compared with controls, HIV repertoires had narrower CDR3 length ranges, and the network structure pointed to an antigen-experienced repertoire that shifted only slightly toward naive after ART. Because pre-ART samples had limited cell numbers, profiling was done on unsorted PBMC rather than on sorted CD4+ and CD8+ T cells. No data were available on ART adherence, viral resistance or therapy changes, limiting inferences about post-ART repertoire changes. Since PBMC availability was limited, sequencing covered only the TCR beta chain, with no alpha chain pairing.

Participants were included only if at least one PBMC sample before ART initiation and at least two post-ART samples were available. Treatment was received in the United States of America by all participants with HIV. Before DNA extraction, cryopreserved samples of about 0.95-10 million PBMC were thawed and then washed. At the time of the earliest PBMC sample for each participant with HIV, ages ranged from roughly 23 to 60 years. Each participant contributed PBMC samples from 1-4 timepoints before ART initiation and 2-8 timepoints after ART initiation, with a median of 7 samples. For every participant, serial HIV viral load, CD4+ T-cell count, ART history and demographic data were obtained. Genomic DNA was extracted from unsorted PBMC with a Qiagen kit on a QIAcube, processed in batches of 12 samples. Taken from the germline V gene, the CDR1 and CDR2 loops are SGHRS and YFSETQ. V lost 7 bases and J lost 8 bases; the stretch between them is 19 bases long. CDR3 length: 15 amino acids, cysteine to phenylalanine. Only CDR3 DNA remains: 45 bases, in frame from the first base.

The immunoSEQ hsTCRB v3.0 assay was used at survey level resolution to sequence the TRB variable region. A depth of about 40,000-50,000 T-cell genomes per sample was targeted for TRB sequencing. Pooled TRB libraries were sequenced on an Illumina MiSeq with a v3 150-cycle kit. From the authors' description of their analysis: Analysis of repertoires was carried out in R inside a reproducible Nextflow workflow spanning QC, data transformation and analysis. Custom analyses were implemented in LymphoSeq2, an R package for AIRR-Seq data exploration. After excluding a handful of samples that yielded fewer than 5000 total TRB sequences, fewer than 200 HIV repertoires remained for analysis. Among the approximately 180 retained HIV repertoires, 55 to 60 were collected before ART initiation and roughly 130 were collected after ART initiation. Each repertoire was downsampled to 5000 TRB nucleotide sequences, and summary statistics were averaged across 100 downsampling iterations. Only TRB sequences with CDR3 regions of at least seven amino acids were retained for analysis. Two measures captured diversity: a Shannon entropy-derived clonality score and the Gini coefficient. Repertoire networks linked the top 5000 CDR3 amino acid sequences whenever two sequences differed by an edit distance of one. GLIPH2 predicted antigen specificity groups and MHC restriction for TRB CDR3 amino acid sequences. To flag known CMV, EBV, HIV or tissue antigen associations, CDR3 amino acid sequences were matched against VDJdb and McPAS-TCR. Pre-ART, post-ART and control groups were compared with Wilcoxon signed-rank tests and Holm-Bonferroni correction. Imported from immuneACCESS, the table was reduced by TCRdb to in-frame sequences with V and J called. These copies leave out some clones; in studies compared against another copy, an unresolved V gene accounts for under half, and the cause of the remainder is not known. The V and J calls and clone size come from that table; D and trimming were worked out from the DNA. The sample records around 20,000 clones, over 75% of which are singletons. Just over 8% of the sample belongs to the ten largest clones.

About this clone: Its antigen is currently not known. Base qualities are missing; no much larger clone stands one base away.

The TCR comes from a man younger than 35 with HIV. The V and J genes are TRBV5-1 and TRBJ1-6; a tentative D match to TRBD1 spans 5 bases. This material consisted of unsorted PBMCs, taken 0.2 years before starting antiretroviral therapy. In nucleotide form, the sequence is TGCGCCAGCCGCGCCGTGGGGGGAGGAGATTCACCCCTCCACTTT. This gives the protein CASRAVGGGDSPLHF.